These 21 T cell receptor beta chains came from one sample sequenced in a study of radiotherapy plus CTLA-4 blockade in lung cancer. Method: immunoSEQ multiplex PCR; TCRdb's copy keeps in-frame clones and lacks some. The table has approximately 90,000 clones, 83% seen once. The sequencing used peripheral blood, collected from a patient treated with radiotherapy plus ipilimumab. The receptor source for this set is a human donor with non-small cell lung cancer who had stable disease on radiotherapy plus ipilimumab.

The chain carries TRBV30 and TRBJ1-6; possible D gene TRBD1, 6 bases. The CDR3 runs to 13 residues. V was cut by 5 bases and J by 7 bases, with 12 bases left in between. Germline assignment: CDR1 GTSNPN and CDR2 SVGIG (reference sequence). The CDR3 coding sequence is TGTGCCTGGGTGGACAGATACAATTCACCCCTCCACTTT. This codes for CAWVDRYNSPLHF.

This clone was detected a few times. V gene TRBV27 combines with J gene TRBJ1-6, with a possible D match to TRBD1 (6 bases). From germline, CDR1 is MNHEY and CDR2 SMNVEV (reference sequence). The length of the CDR3 is 12 residues. Trimming shortened V by 2 bases and J by 16 bases, and 12 bases separated the two germline ends. As DNA, the CDR3 is TGTGCCAGCAGTTTACCCAGGGGACGGCTCCACTTT. Residues: CASSLPRGRLHF.

V is TRBV7-9 and J is TRBJ2-7; 9 nucleotides align to TRBD1. Germline V lookup: CDR1 SEHNR, CDR2 FQNEAQ (reference sequence). The CDR3 is 16 amino acids. Losses at the gene ends were 5 bases for V and 1 base for J; bases not matched to a gene: 9. CDR3 in amino acids: CASSPTSGQGSYEQYF. CDR3 nucleotide sequence: TGTGCCAGCAGCCCTACCTCGGGACAGGGTTCCTACGAGCAGTACTTC.

This chain joins TRBV11-3 and TRBJ2-1; 16 positions agree with TRBD2. Looked up from germline, CDR1 is SGHNT and CDR2 is YENEEA. The CDR3 runs 17 residues. Unmatched junction bases numbered 8, after V lost 5 bases and J lost 7 bases. The CDR3 spells CASSQGLAGGMSNEQFF. In DNA form, the CDR3 reads TGTGCCAGCAGCCAGGGACTAGCGGGAGGGATGTCGAATGAGCAGTTCTTC.

The V gene is TRBV10-3, the J gene TRBJ1-2, with 11 nucleotides matching TRBD1. V lost 10 bases to trimming and J lost 2 bases; unmatched junction nucleotides: 18. The CDR3 extends over 18 amino acids. Per the germline V gene, CDR1 is ENHRY and CDR2 is SYGVKD. In nucleotides, the CDR3 is TGTGCCACCCATCTGATATGGACAGGGGGCGACTTAAACTATGGCTACACCTTC. Translating gives CATHLIWTGGDLNYGYTF.

The J gene is TRBJ2-2, the V gene TRBV11-3; tentatively, D is TRBD2 (5 bases). V lost 0 bases to trimming and J lost 6 bases, with 20 bases between them. The CDR3 length is 18 residues. Germline-derived CDR1 and CDR2 are SGHNT and YENEEA. CDR3 sequence: CASSLESWAGGESGELFF. The CDR3 coding sequence is TGTGCCAGCAGCTTAGAAAGTTGGGCAGGAGGCGAGTCCGGGGAGCTGTTTTTT.

V usage is TRBV30 and J usage is TRBJ2-3, with 9 bases identical to TRBD2. V was clipped by 6 bases and J by 2 bases; unmatched bases: 6. The germline V gene encodes CDR1 GTSNPN and CDR2 SVGIG (reference sequence). The CDR3 runs 14 residues. CDR3: CACETSGLTDTQYF. CDR3 nucleotide sequence: TGTGCCTGCGAGACTAGCGGTCTCACAGATACGCAGTATTTT.

The rearrangement uses TRBV14 and TRBJ1-2; D is unclear. V lost 1 base to trimming and J lost 8 bases, with 11 bases between them. Germline V CDR1 and CDR2: SGHDN, FVKESK. There are 13 residues in the CDR3. CDR3 protein: CASSQARMIGYTF. The CDR3 DNA sequence: TGTGCCAGCAGCCAAGCGCGCATGATCGGCTACACCTTC.

There are a few counts of this clone. V is TRBV5-1 and J is TRBJ1-4; D is uncertain. Per germline, CDR1 SGHRS and CDR2 YFSETQ. V was pared by 6 bases and J by 5 bases, with 17 bases between. The CDR3 totals 15 residues. CDR3 sequence reads: CASTRSAPRNEKLFF. The CDR3 DNA follows: TGCGCCAGCACCCGATCAGCTCCCCGGAATGAAAAACTGTTTTTT. The full variable domain, with the rest looked up from reference TRBV5-1 and TRBJ1-4, is KAGVTQTPRYLIKTRGQQVTLSCSPISGHRSVSWYQQTPGQGLQFLFEYFSETQRNKGNFPGRFSGRQFSNSRSEMNVSTLELGDSALYLCASTRSAPRNEKLFFGSGTQLSVL.

The gene calls are TRBV19 and TRBJ2-2; D ambiguous. Germline CDR1 is LNHDA and CDR2 is SQIVND (reference sequence). With 2 bases removed from V and 2 bases from J, the gap between germline ends came to 12 bases. This CDR3 region has 16 residues. CDR3 DNA: TGTGCCAGTAGTATATCCCAAGCAGTAAACACCGGGGAGCTGTTTTTT. It translates to CASSISQAVNTGELFF.

The chain couples TRBV28 to TRBJ2-1, with 13 bases fitting TRBD2. After removal of 7 bases from V and 6 bases from J, the junction contained 3 bases not matched to a gene. The CDR3 contains 14 residues. Looked up from germline, CDR1 is MDHEN and CDR2 is SYDVKM. The CDR3 DNA sequence: TGTGCCAGCAAAAGACTAGCGGGAGGCAATGAGCAGTTCTTC. It yields the protein CASKRLAGGNEQFF. Filled out from reference TRBV28 and TRBJ2-1, the complete variable domain reads DVKVTQSSRYLVKRTGEKVFLECVQDMDHENMFWYRQDPGLGLRLIYFSYDVKMKEKGDIPEGYSVSREKKERFSLILESASTNQTSMYLCASKRLAGGNEQFFGPGTRLTVL.

V gene TRBV6-1 combines with J gene TRBJ1-2; D is unclear. The germline V gene encodes CDR1 MNHNS and CDR2 SASEGT. The length of the CDR3 is 14 residues. Trimming removed 2 bases at V and 4 bases at J, with 11 bases between. As DNA, the CDR3 is TGTGCCAGCAGTGAATATCCCGAGGGCTATGGCTACACCTTC. It yields the protein CASSEYPEGYGYTF.

The genes are TRBV9 and TRBJ2-1; 11 bases match TRBD2. V lost 3 bases and J lost 8; bases outside the gene matches: 16. Germline V lookup: CDR1 SGDLS, CDR2 YYNGEE. CDR3 length: 18 residues. The CDR3 spells CASSAGLAGPTKRDEQFF. CDR3 bases: TGTGCCAGCAGCGCCGGACTAGCGGGTCCTACCAAAAGGGATGAGCAGTTCTTC.

The genes are TRBV6-5 and TRBJ2-7, with TRBD1 matching over 9 bases. CDR3 size: 15 residues. Germline CDR1 reads MNHEY; CDR2 reads SVGAGI. V was clipped by 5 bases and J by 4 bases; unmatched bases: 9. CDR3 region: CASSQLTGGSYEQYF. The CDR3 DNA reads TGTGCCAGCAGTCAGTTAACAGGGGGCTCGTACGAGCAGTACTTC.

The gene calls are TRBV5-4 and TRBJ2-5; D tentatively fits TRBD1 or TRBD2 (5 bases each). The CDR3 is 13 amino acids. From germline, CDR1 is SGHNT and CDR2 YYREEE (reference sequence). Trimming removed 0 bases at V and 5 bases at J, with 8 bases between. CDR3 DNA: TGTGCCAGCAGCTTGGCCGGGACGGAGACCCAGTACTTC. It codes for CASSLAGTETQYF.

This clone was observed a single time. The genes are TRBV7-3 and TRBJ2-2; D might be TRBD1 (6 bases). V dropped 5 bases and J dropped 2 bases, with 12 bases sitting between them. The CDR3 length is 15 residues. Germline lookup yields CDR1 SGHTA and CDR2 FQGTGA. The CDR3 loop reads CASSLIGGNTGELFF. Here the CDR3 DNA reads TGTGCCAGCAGCCTAATAGGGGGAAACACCGGGGAGCTGTTTTTT.

The rearrangement joins TRBV7-9 to TRBJ2-3, with D possibly being TRBD2 (7 bases). Trimming pared 0 bases from V and 6 bases from J, leaving 10 bases between. In germline, CDR1 is SEHNR, CDR2 FQNEAQ (reference sequence). This CDR3 has 14 residues. The CDR3 sequence is CASSLAAGADTQYF. CDR3 coding DNA: TGTGCCAGCAGCTTAGCTGCGGGGGCGGATACGCAGTATTTT.

The chain is built from TRBV4-1 and TRBJ2-1, with 13 bases fitting TRBD2. CDR3 size: 18 residues. Trimming removed 3 bases from V and 7 bases from J; junction bases left unmatched: 12. CDR1 is MGHRA, CDR2 YSYEKL, per germline. DNA of the CDR3: TGCGCCAGCAGCCAGGGGGTATTAGGGACTAGCGGGAAAAATGAGCAGTTCTTC. Encoded protein: CASSQGVLGTSGKNEQFF.

The gene calls are TRBV2 and TRBJ2-1, with 7 bases lining up with TRBD2. There are 14 residues in the CDR3. CDR1 and CDR2 from the germline V gene are SNHLY and FYNNEI. Germline trimming cut 3 bases from V and 5 bases from J; bases unmatched to any gene: 4. This chain's CDR3 is CASSEGGEDNEQFF. As DNA, the CDR3 is TGTGCCAGCAGTGAGGGAGGGGAAGACAATGAGCAGTTCTTC.

CDR3 sequence (DNA): TGTGCCAGCAGCTCCAAGGACAGCGGAGCTGGTTACGAGCAGTACTTC. It encodes CASSSKDSGAGYEQYF. This sequence joins TRBV5-4 and TRBJ2-7; possible D gene TRBD1, 6 bases. V shed 3 bases and J shed 4 bases, with 20 bases lying between them. The CDR3 spans 16 residues. Germline lookup yields CDR1 SGHNT and CDR2 YYREEE (reference sequence).

The rearrangement links TRBV6-1 to TRBJ1-2, with 7 bases identical to TRBD1. There are 14 residues in the CDR3. The germline gives CDR1 MNHNS, CDR2 SASEGT. The V and J ends lost 4 bases and 8 bases, in that order; junction bases with no gene match: 10. The CDR3 loop reads CASSAGTVFGGYTF. The CDR3 DNA reads as TGTGCCAGCAGTGCCGGGACAGTTTTCGGCGGCTACACCTTC.